This T cell receptor (beta chain) is drawn from a study of OX40 agonist ivuxolimab in advanced cancers. As for the study in general: The study treated patients with ivuxolimab, an agonistic anti-OX40 (CD134) antibody.

Sequencing was performed with immunoSEQ multiplex PCR; in TCRdb, only in-frame clones are kept and a portion is missing. The table lists more than 85,000 clones, roughly 80% of them singletons, with about 1.5% in the top ten. This CDR3 contains 15 residues. J gave up 9 bases and V 6 bases, and 12 bases lay outside the gene matches. Germline CDR1 is LNHDA and CDR2 is SQIVND (reference sequence). Sequencing was performed on CD4+ or CD8+ T cells sorted from blood, taken in a trial of the OX40 agonist ivuxolimab. The rearrangement joins TRBV19 to TRBJ2-1, with 9 bases lining up with TRBD1. The clonotype comes from an adult with an advanced solid tumor such as melanoma, head and neck, liver or kidney cancer. The CDR3 is CASSTQGARLGEQFF. For the CDR3, the DNA is TGTGCCAGTAGCACACAGGGGGCGCGTTTGGGTGAGCAGTTCTTC. The whole variable domain, filled in from reference TRBV19 and TRBJ2-1, reads DGGITQSPKYLFRKEGQNVTLSCEQNLNHDAMYWYRQDPGQGLRLIYYSQIVNDFQKGDIAEGYSVSREKKESFPLTVTSAQKNPTAFYLCASSTQGARLGEQFFGPGTRLTVL.